This TCR beta chain is drawn from a study of CD8+ T cells in alopecia areata. Treatment denoted: oral pan-JAK inhibitor, 5-10 mg twice daily. Study-level points and caveats: There was only one nonresponder, so it was unclear how baseline CD8+ expansion relates to response.

This CDR3 is 13 amino acids long. In germline, CDR1 is SGHRS, CDR2 YFSETQ. V lost 0 bases to trimming and J lost 4 bases, with 7 bases between them. RNA extraction and reverse transcription yielded cDNA as sequencing template. The protocol was immunoSEQ multiplex PCR, while the TCRdb copy is restricted to in-frame clones and leaves out a portion. The data hold 190,000 or so clones, with about 60% observed a single time. This clone came up a few times. The antigen is not known. The clonotype originates from a human donor with alopecia areata. The gene calls are TRBV5-1 and TRBJ2-5; D is uncertain. The sample in question was CD4+ T cells sorted from blood, obtained at week 4, from a patient treated with tofacitinib. CDR3 amino acids: CASSLERLETQYF. In DNA form, the CDR3 reads TGCGCCAGCAGCTTGGAGAGACTAGAGACCCAGTACTTC.